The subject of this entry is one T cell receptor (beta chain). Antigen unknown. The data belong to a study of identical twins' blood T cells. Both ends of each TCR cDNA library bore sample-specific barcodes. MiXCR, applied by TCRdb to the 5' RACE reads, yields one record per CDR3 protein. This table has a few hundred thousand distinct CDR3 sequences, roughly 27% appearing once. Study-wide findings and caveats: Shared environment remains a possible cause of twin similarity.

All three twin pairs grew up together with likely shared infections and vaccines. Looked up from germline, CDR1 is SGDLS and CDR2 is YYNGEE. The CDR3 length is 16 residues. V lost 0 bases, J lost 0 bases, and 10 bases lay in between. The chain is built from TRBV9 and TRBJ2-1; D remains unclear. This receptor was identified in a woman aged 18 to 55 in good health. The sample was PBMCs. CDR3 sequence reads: CASSVGPSRSYNEQFF. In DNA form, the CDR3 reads TGTGCCAGCAGCGTAGGGCCAAGTCGCTCCTACAATGAGCAGTTCTTC.